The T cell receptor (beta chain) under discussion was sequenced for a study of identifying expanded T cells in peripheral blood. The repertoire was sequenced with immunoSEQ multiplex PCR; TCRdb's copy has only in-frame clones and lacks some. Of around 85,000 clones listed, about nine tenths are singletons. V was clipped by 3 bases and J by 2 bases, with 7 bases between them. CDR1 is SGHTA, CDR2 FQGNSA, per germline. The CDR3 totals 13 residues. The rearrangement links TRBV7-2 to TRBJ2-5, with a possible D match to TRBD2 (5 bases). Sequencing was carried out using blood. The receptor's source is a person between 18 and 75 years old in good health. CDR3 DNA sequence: TGTGCCAGCAGCTTCGGGGAACAAGAGACCCAGTACTTC. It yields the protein CASSFGEQETQYF.